This T cell receptor beta chain derives from a study of shared clonotypes between healthy human individuals. This clone has a handful of counts. An even split of each subset's genomic DNA across several immunoSEQ plates was performed. Measured with immunoSEQ multiplex PCR; TCRdb has only the in-frame clones, and not every one. The repertoire has some 2,100,000 clones, just over 90% of them found once; the top ten carry about 1.8%. Terminally differentiated effector memory CD45RA+ cells were left out of the naive CD8 fraction, which was CD45RO-negative and positively selected for CCR7. This receptor was taken from a man between 18 and 35 years old in good health. Some clones in this sample may be carry-over from other donors' samples. Sequenced sample: naive CD8+ T cells from PBMCs.

The CDR3 DNA follows: TGTGCCAGCAGTTACTCGGGAAGGGACATTCAGTACTTC. Its translation is CASSYSGRDIQYF. The J gene is TRBJ2-4, the V gene TRBV6-6; D unresolved. Germline CDR1 is MNHNY and CDR2 is SVGAGI (reference sequence). Trimming left V 0 bases short and J 8 bases short, with 8 bases between. The CDR3 sequence is 13 residues long.